Described below is a single T cell receptor (beta chain) sequence and its context. Assay used: immunoSEQ multiplex PCR; TCRdb lists only in-frame clones, some missing. The sample has tens of thousands of clones, approximately 81% seen once. The data derive from a study of blood T cell repertoires in COVID-19. CDR1 and CDR2 (germline): SQVTM, ANQGSEA. V gave up 5 bases and J gave up 4 bases; unmatched junction bases: 10. The CDR3 length is 16 residues. Sample: peripheral blood. This clonotype originated in a woman of 80 years or more with active or convalescent COVID-19. V usage is TRBV29-1 and J usage is TRBJ2-1, with 11 bases lining up with TRBD2. The CDR3 DNA sequence: TGCAGCGTTCAAAACCCTAGCGGGAGGCGGTACAATGAGCAGTTCTTC. Its protein product is CSVQNPSGRRYNEQFF.